A selection of T cell receptor beta chains follows, all from one sample in a study of blood T cell repertoires in COVID-19. Produced via immunoSEQ multiplex PCR; TCRdb's table is partial and in-frame only. The repertoire holds 100,000 to 130,000 clones, with 70% to 85% as singletons. Sequenced: peripheral blood. The receptors stem from a woman aged 35 to 49 with acute or convalescent COVID-19. Both conserved end residues are part of each CDR3. D genes are given only for firm matches. Size values are once, few and many counts, or a class for expanded clones, and some rows have none.

.	.	12	TRBV5-4	TRBJ2-1	CASSLTGGEQFF	TGTGCCAGCAGCTTGACCGGCGGGGAGCAGTTCTTC
.	.	13	TRBV19	TRBJ2-3	CASSMEGTDTQYF	TGTGCCAGTAGTATGGAGGGCACAGATACGCAGTATTTT
TRBD2	.	16	TRBV29-1	TRBJ2-3	CSTRGVGTSGADTQYF	TGCAGCACTAGGGGTGTCGGAACTAGCGGGGCAGATACGCAGTATTTT
TRBD1	few	12	TRBV7-9	TRBJ2-7	CASSLVRGEQYF	TGTGCCAGCAGCTTAGTCAGGGGGGAGCAGTACTTC
.	.	14	TRBV18	TRBJ2-7	CASSPRQQYYEQYF	TGTGCCAGCTCCCCTAGGCAGCAGTACTACGAGCAGTACTTC
TRBD1	.	15	TRBV12-5	TRBJ1-5	CASGYDGTGNQPQHF	TGTGCTAGTGGTTACGATGGGACAGGCAATCAGCCCCAGCATTTT
.	.	14	TRBV18	TRBJ1-6	CASSPRGLNSPLHF	TGTGCCAGCTCACCCAGGGGTTTGAATTCACCCCTCCACTTT
.	.	14	TRBV11-2	TRBJ2-2	CASSLSTNTGELFF	TGTGCCAGCTCTCTTTCCACAAACACCGGGGAGCTGTTTTTT
.	.	17	TRBV3-1/TRBV3-2	TRBJ1-4	CASSPLVPGATNEKLFF	TGTGCCAGCAGCCCTCTAGTTCCAGGGGCAACTAATGAAAAACTGTTTTTT
.	few	15	TRBV10-1	TRBJ2-1	CARFSGPPLYGEQFF	TGCGCCAGGTTTTCAGGGCCGCCTTTGTATGGTGAGCAGTTCTTC
.	.	14	TRBV20-1	TRBJ1-2	CSASGRSRDYGYTF	TGCAGTGCTAGTGGGCGATCTCGGGACTATGGCTACACCTTC
.	.	16	TRBV30	TRBJ2-3	CAWSVALSYHTDTQYF	TGTGCCTGGAGTGTGGCCCTTTCTTACCACACAGATACGCAGTATTTT
TRBD2	once	15	TRBV28	TRBJ2-3	CASSLGLAGGHTQYF	TGTGCCAGCAGCTTAGGACTAGCGGGGGGGCATACGCAGTATTTT
TRBD1	.	17	TRBV9	TRBJ2-1	CASSVEVRTGPYNEQFF	TGTGCCAGCAGCGTAGAGGTCAGGACAGGACCCTACAATGAGCAGTTCTTC
.	.	13	TRBV5-1	TRBJ2-3	CASSLGAYDTQYF	TGCGCCAGCAGCTTGGGGGCGTACGATACGCAGTATTTT
.	.	14	TRBV7-2	TRBJ1-5	CASSTDPQYQPQHF	TGTGCCAGCAGCACAGACCCACAATATCAGCCCCAGCATTTT
.	once	13	TRBV6-1	TRBJ2-1	CASSEEFWHEQFF	TGTGCCAGCAGTGAAGAGTTTTGGCATGAGCAGTTCTTC
TRBD1	.	13	TRBV7-2	TRBJ2-7	CASSRGQALEQYF	TGTGCCAGCAGCCGAGGACAGGCGCTCGAGCAGTACTTC
.	few	17	TRBV5-6	TRBJ2-7	CASSGAKARESSYEQYF	TGTGCCAGCAGCGGCGCTAAGGCCCGGGAAAGCTCCTACGAGCAGTACTTC
.	.	14	TRBV6-5	TRBJ1-4	CASSNGGPREKLFF	TGTGCCAGCAGCAACGGAGGACCGAGGGAAAAACTGTTTTTT
TRBD1	once	15	TRBV7-9	TRBJ2-1	CASSRGQGVSDEQFF	TGTGCCAGCAGCCGCGGACAGGGGGTATCCGATGAGCAGTTCTTC
.	once	13	TRBV7-9	TRBJ1-2	CASSFGQNYGYTF	TGTGCCAGCAGCTTTGGCCAGAACTATGGCTACACCTTC
.	.	14	TRBV4-3	TRBJ1-6	CASASHARNSPLHF	TGCGCCAGCGCCTCTCATGCGCGTAATTCACCCCTCCACTTT
TRBD1	few	15	TRBV28	TRBJ1-1	CASSSLGTGTTEAFF	TGTGCCAGCAGTTCCCTAGGGACAGGGACCACTGAAGCTTTCTTT
.	.	16	TRBV4-3	TRBJ1-4	CASSQGMAGSGEKLFF	TGCGCCAGCAGCCAAGGAATGGCAGGGTCAGGCGAAAAACTGTTTTTT
TRBD1	.	16	TRBV6-1	TRBJ1-5	CASSEEGAGSNQPQHF	TGTGCCAGCAGTGAAGAGGGGGCGGGTAGCAATCAGCCCCAGCATTTT
TRBD1	few	14	TRBV28	TRBJ1-4	CASRSGGPQEKLFF	TGTGCCAGCAGATCAGGGGGACCCCAAGAAAAACTGTTTTTT
TRBD1	few	15	TRBV9	TRBJ2-2	CASSPTGQSTGELFF	TGTGCCAGCAGCCCGACGGGACAGTCTACCGGGGAGCTGTTTTTT
TRBD1	many	16	TRBV5-1	TRBJ2-1	CASSTAGQGSYNEQFF	TGCGCCAGCAGCACCGCCGGACAGGGTTCCTACAATGAGCAGTTCTTC
.	.	13	TRBV9	TRBJ1-1	CASSFTVNTEAFF	TGTGCCAGCAGCTTCACAGTGAACACTGAAGCTTTCTTT
.	.	14	TRBV27	TRBJ2-4	CASSSGTIPNIQYF	TGTGCCAGCAGCTCCGGGACAATCCCAAACATTCAGTACTTC
.	.	14	TRBV2	TRBJ1-3	CASSLGAIGNTIYF	TGTGCCAGCAGCCTTGGGGCGATTGGAAACACCATATATTTT
.	few	14	TRBV10-1	TRBJ2-1	CASSPRTGSNEQFF	TGCGCCAGCAGCCCGAGGACTGGGAGCAATGAGCAGTTCTTC
.	.	16	TRBV4-3	TRBJ2-2	CASSQDHRVDTGELFF	TGCGCCAGCAGCCAAGATCACAGGGTGGACACCGGGGAGCTGTTTTTT
.	once	15	TRBV11-2	TRBJ1-5	CASSSGHQGNQPQHF	TGTGCCAGCAGCTCGGGACACCAGGGTAATCAGCCCCAGCATTTT
TRBD2	.	15	TRBV5-1	TRBJ2-7	CASSLGGGGAYEQYF	TGCGCCAGCAGCTTGGGCGGCGGGGGGGCCTACGAGCAGTACTTC
.	.	16	TRBV10-2	TRBJ2-1	CASSEVVGSSYNEQFF	TGCGCCAGCAGTGAAGTGGTAGGGAGCTCCTACAATGAGCAGTTCTTC
.	.	15	TRBV6-5	TRBJ2-3	CASSYNPDSADTQYF	TGTGCCAGCAGTTACAATCCCGACAGTGCAGATACGCAGTATTTT
.	.	13	TRBV27	TRBJ1-1	CASSFGGVTEAFF	TGTGCCAGCAGTTTTGGGGGCGTCACTGAAGCTTTCTTT
TRBD1	.	15	TRBV11-1	TRBJ1-6	CASSVGQGSNSPLHF	TGTGCCAGCAGCGTCGGACAGGGCAGTAATTCACCCCTCCACTTT
TRBD2	.	16	TRBV5-1	TRBJ2-5	CASSLSLAGGKETQYF	TGCGCCAGCAGCTTATCACTAGCGGGGGGGAAAGAGACCCAGTACTTC
TRBD2	.	16	TRBV6-1	TRBJ2-1	CASSGGGLAAYNEQFF	TGTGCCAGCAGTGGAGGGGGACTAGCGGCATACAATGAGCAGTTCTTC
TRBD1	.	16	TRBV7-2	TRBJ1-5	CASSLAGTDSNQPQHF	TGTGCCAGCAGCTTAGCAGGGACAGATAGCAATCAGCCCCAGCATTTT
TRBD1	.	13	TRBV28	TRBJ2-5	CASRTSGGETQYF	TGTGCCAGCAGGACTTCAGGGGGAGAGACCCAGTACTTC